The T cell receptor (beta chain) described here comes from a study of cytomegalovirus exposure and HLA in healthy donors. Points from the study as a whole: Researchers reported in a later analysis that a missense DCLRE1C variant was tied to TCR beta V- and J-gene trimming. 16,951 TCR beta sequences were associated with HLA alleles at 0.05 false discovery rate in a later analysis.

This CDR3 is built from 14 residues. CDR1 and CDR2 from the germline V gene are MNHEY and SMNVEV (reference sequence). V was clipped by 4 bases and J by 2 bases, with 11 bases between them. A multiplex PCR was run with 60 Vbeta primers and 13 Jbeta primers. Data came from immunoSEQ multiplex PCR; TCRdb stores just in-frame clones and leaves some out. The sample lists around 91,000 clones, around 84% occurring once. In regard to this clone: Its antigen is unidentified.

This sequence was found in a woman in her thirties or forties in good health and CMV-seropositive. Sequences were obtained from PBMCs. J is TRBJ2-5 and V is TRBV27; perhaps TRBD1 as D (5 bases). The CDR3: CASSYNGAQETQYF. The CDR3 nucleotides read TGTGCCAGCAGTTATAATGGGGCTCAAGAGACCCAGTACTTC.